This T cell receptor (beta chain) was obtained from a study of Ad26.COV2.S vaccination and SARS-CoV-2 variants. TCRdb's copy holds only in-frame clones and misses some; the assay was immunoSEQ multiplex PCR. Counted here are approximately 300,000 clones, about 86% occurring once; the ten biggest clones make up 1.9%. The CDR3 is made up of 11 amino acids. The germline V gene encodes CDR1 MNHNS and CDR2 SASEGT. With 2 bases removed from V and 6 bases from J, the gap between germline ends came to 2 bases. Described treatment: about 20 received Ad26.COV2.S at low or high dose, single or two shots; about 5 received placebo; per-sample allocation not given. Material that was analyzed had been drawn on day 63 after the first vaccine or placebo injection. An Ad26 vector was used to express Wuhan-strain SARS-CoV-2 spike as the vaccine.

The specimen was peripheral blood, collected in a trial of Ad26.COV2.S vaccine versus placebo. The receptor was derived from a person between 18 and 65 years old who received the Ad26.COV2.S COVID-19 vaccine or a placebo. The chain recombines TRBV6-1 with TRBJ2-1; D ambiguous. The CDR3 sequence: CASSEINEQFF. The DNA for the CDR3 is TGTGCCAGCAGTGAAATCAATGAGCAGTTCTTC.